The clone carrying this TCR beta chain was seen ten or more times. The antigen is undetermined. These data belong to a study of molecular identifiers for immune sequencing clone quantification. TCRdb re-called the PCR reads with MiXCR, one entry per CDR3 protein. The sample contains more than 300,000 distinct CDR3 sequences, about 22% of which appear only once. Study-level results: More than 98% of effector molecules, versus under 1% of naive-cell molecules, belonged to clones above 20 RNA copies. A single cell's spiked Jurkat TCR RNA was reportedly detectable among one million naive cells.

Germline CDR1 is SGHDT and CDR2 is YYEEEE. The CDR3 has 16 amino acids. Trimming cost V 2 bases and J 7 bases, with 18 bases left between them. The sequencing input was naive CD8+ T cells from blood, with Jurkat cell RNA spiked in. As for subset: FACS-sorted CD8+CD4-CCR7+CD45RA+ naive T cells. The V call is TRBV5-6, the J call TRBJ1-4, with D possibly matching TRBD1 (6 bases). The TCR was taken from a human donor in good health. Some libraries in this study had Jurkat cell RNA spiked in. CDR3 amino acids: CASSLDHTGTGEKLFF. CDR3 DNA: TGTGCCAGCAGCTTAGATCACACAGGGACGGGTGAAAAACTGTTTTTT.